These 30 T cell receptor beta chains were sequenced from one sample in a study of memory CD4+ T cells and cytomegalovirus serostatus. The sort gate was single viable CD3+CD4+CD8-CD45RO+ cells for memory CD4+ T cells. Produced via immunoSEQ multiplex PCR; TCRdb's table is partial and in-frame only. Among about 92,000 clones listed, around 80% were seen once. Source material: memory CD4+ T cells from blood. These receptors were taken from an adult in good health and CMV-seropositive.

This chain connects TRBV30 to TRBJ2-5; no clear D. V was clipped by 3 bases and J by 3 bases, with 8 bases between them. The length of the CDR3 is 12 residues. Germline loops: CDR1 GTSNPN, CDR2 SVGIG (reference sequence). CDR3 DNA sequence: TGTGCCTGGAGAGCAGGTGAAGAGACCCAGTACTTC. This codes for CAWRAGEETQYF.

The chain links TRBV6-5 to TRBJ2-3, with D possibly called TRBD1 or TRBD2 (5 bases each). Germline values: CDR1 MNHEY, CDR2 SVGAGI. Trimming removed 7 bases from V and 0 bases from J, with 14 bases in between. This CDR3 spans 15 amino acids. CDR3 sequence reads: CASKLGVTSTDTQYF. CDR3 bases: TGTGCCAGCAAACTGGGGGTCACTAGCACAGATACGCAGTATTTT.

This clone was counted once. The J gene is TRBJ2-2, the V gene TRBV5-4, with TRBD2 identical over 10 bases. The CDR3 covers 14 residues. The J segment lost 10 bases and the V segment lost 4 bases, leaving 7 bases of the junction unmatched. Germline CDR1 reads SGHNT; CDR2 reads YYREEE (reference sequence). The DNA for the CDR3 is TGTGCCAGCAGCCGGACTAGCGGCGATGAGGAGCTGTTTTTT. This gives the protein CASSRTSGDEELFF.

The chain links TRBV7-2 to TRBJ2-3, with 7 bases matching TRBD1. CDR1 is SGHTA, CDR2 FQGNSA, per germline. The CDR3 extends over 14 amino acids. The trim removed 5 bases at V and 5 bases at J, leaving 7 bases unmatched. The CDR3: CASSLNRGQDTQYF. The DNA of the CDR3 is TGTGCCAGCAGCCTAAATAGGGGGCAAGATACGCAGTATTTT.

The V gene is TRBV5-1, the J gene TRBJ2-1, with 9 nucleotides matching TRBD2. J was trimmed by 6 bases and V by 0 bases; bases with no gene match: 13. This CDR3 contains 18 residues. Germline V gene lookup returns CDR1 SGHRS and CDR2 YFSETQ. The CDR3 region has the DNA TGCGCCAGCAGCTTGGGGACGGGGGCGGGAGGGCCCCGCAATGAGCAGTTCTTC. It is translated as CASSLGTGAGGPRNEQFF. Complete variable domain (other parts from reference TRBV5-1 and TRBJ2-1): KAGVTQTPRYLIKTRGQQVTLSCSPISGHRSVSWYQQTPGQGLQFLFEYFSETQRNKGNFPGRFSGRQFSNSRSEMNVSTLELGDSALYLCASSLGTGAGGPRNEQFFGPGTRLTVL.

The rearrangement joins TRBV5-1 to TRBJ1-1; the D is unclear. V was pared by 0 bases and J by 6 bases, with 12 bases between. CDR3 length: 14 amino acids. Germline V lookup: CDR1 SGHRS, CDR2 YFSETQ. The CDR3 here is CASSLGTVLSEAFF. The CDR3 DNA sequence: TGCGCCAGCAGCTTGGGTACCGTCCTCTCTGAAGCTTTCTTT.

This chain uses TRBV2 with TRBJ2-5; D is uncertain. This CDR3 is built from 11 residues. Per germline, CDR1 SNHLY and CDR2 FYNNEI. V lost 6 bases and J 3 bases, leaving 5 bases between the germline ends. The CDR3 protein is CASSRKETQYF. The CDR3 DNA sequence: TGTGCCAGCAGCCGGAAAGAGACCCAGTACTTC.

J is TRBJ1-2 and V is TRBV5-4, with 9 bases aligning to TRBD1. The CDR3 runs to 16 residues. The germline V gene has CDR1 SGHNT and CDR2 YYREEE (reference sequence). V shed 3 bases and J 2 bases; nucleotides not matched to a gene: 8. The CDR3 coding sequence is TGTGCCAGCAGCTCAAAGACAGGGGGGCCGAACTATGGCTACACCTTC. Protein product: CASSSKTGGPNYGYTF.

This rearrangement joins TRBV28 to TRBJ2-6; the D is unclear. The CDR3 contains 15 residues. Germline-derived CDR1 and CDR2 are MDHEN and SYDVKM. The V and J ends lost 5 bases and 2 bases respectively, with 10 bases between them. The CDR3: CASSIRRAGANVLTF. The CDR3 DNA is TGTGCCAGCAGTATTCGACGGGCTGGGGCCAACGTCCTGACTTTC.

The chain carries TRBV19 and TRBJ1-2; the D is unclear. Per germline, CDR1 LNHDA and CDR2 SQIVND (reference sequence). The ends were cut back, 4 bases at V and 2 bases at J, with 11 bases in the middle. This CDR3 region has 14 residues. This chain's CDR3 is CASSNTPENYGYTF. CDR3 bases: TGTGCCAGTAGTAATACACCTGAGAACTATGGCTACACCTTC.

Concerning this clone itself: Additional DNA sequences in this sample encode the identical CDR3. The chain recombines TRBV18 with TRBJ2-5; 7 positions match TRBD1. V dropped 3 bases and J dropped 5; count of bases not matched to a gene: 3. The CDR3 sequence is 13 residues long. CDR1 is KGHSH and CDR2 is LQKENI in the germline V gene. The CDR3 DNA sequence: TGTGCCAGCTCACCGCAACAGGGGGAGACCCAGTACTTC. This sequence encodes CASSPQQGETQYF.

This sequence joins TRBV7-3 and TRBJ1-1; 9 nucleotides match TRBD1. From germline, CDR1 is SGHTA and CDR2 FQGTGA. Unmatched junction bases numbered 3, after V lost 4 bases and J lost 3 bases. The CDR3 length is 14 residues. CDR3: CASSSTGGDTEAFF. The CDR3 nucleotides read TGTGCCAGCAGCTCGACAGGGGGGGACACTGAAGCTTTCTTT.

About this clone itself: An end of the junction does not agree with germline; a read error may underlie this. The rearrangement links TRBV7-7 to TRBJ2-7; TRBD2 aligns across 14 bases. The CDR3 totals 19 residues. Germline V gene lookup returns CDR1 SSHAT and CDR2 FNYEAQ (reference sequence). CDR3 amino acids: CASSLSMTSGRAVSYEQYF. As DNA, the CDR3 is TGTGCTAGCAGCTTATCGATGACTAGCGGGAGGGCGGTCTCCTACGAGCAGTACTTC.

The chain is built from TRBV28 and TRBJ1-4; 8 bases align to TRBD1. Germline trimming cut 6 bases from V and 14 bases from J; bases unmatched to any gene: 14. CDR3 length: 14 amino acids. Germline V gene sequence: CDR1 MDHEN, CDR2 SYDVKM. For the CDR3, the DNA is TGTGCCAGCAGCCCCGCGGGGGACAGGTCCTATCTGTTTTTT. Protein: CASSPAGDRSYLFF.

This clone showed up just a few times. This sequence joins TRBV28 and TRBJ1-1; 7 nucleotides line up with TRBD1. The CDR3 runs to 11 residues. Per the germline V gene, CDR1 is MDHEN and CDR2 is SYDVKM. The V and J ends lost 8 bases and 11 bases, in that order; junction bases with no gene match: 8. The CDR3 bases are TGTGCCAGCGGTAAACAGGGGAAGGCTTTCTTT. Translated: CASGKQGKAFF.

The CDR3 is CASSLREGGPDEQFF. CDR3 nucleotides: TGTGCCAGCAGCTTACGAGAGGGAGGGCCTGATGAGCAGTTCTTC. The chain recombines TRBV7-6 with TRBJ2-1, with 7 bases fitting TRBD2. The germline CDR1 and CDR2 sequences are SGHVS and FNYEAQ. V was clipped by 2 bases and J by 8 bases; unmatched bases: 9. The CDR3 spans 15 residues.

The chain is built from TRBV1 and TRBJ1-5; no DNA check was done on the table's D call, TRBD1. TRBV1 is designated a pseudogene. The CDR3 covers 16 residues. For the CDR3, the DNA is TGCACCAGCAGCCAAGATGGGGGACAGGGAAGTCAGCCCCAGCATTTT. Amino acids: CTSSQDGGQGSQPQHF.

The gene calls are TRBV10-3 and TRBJ2-7; 8 bases are shared with TRBD1. CDR1 and CDR2 (germline): ENHRY, SYGVKD. V gave up 6 bases and J gave up 5 bases; unmatched junction bases: 18. The CDR3 is made up of 17 amino acids. The CDR3 DNA reads TGTGCCATCAGCGCCAGGACAGGGCGGGTAACTACGAACGAGCAGTACTTC. Translated: CAISARTGRVTTNEQYF.

This rearrangement joins TRBV7-9 to TRBJ2-5, with 7 bases matching TRBD1. The CDR3 has 14 residues. Germline values: CDR1 SEHNR, CDR2 FQNEAQ (reference sequence). V lost 5 bases, J lost 5 bases, and 8 bases stayed unmatched. The CDR3 bases are TGTGCCAGCAGCCCCGAAGGGGGCGGGGAGACCCAGTACTTC. Translation gives CASSPEGGGETQYF.

This clone was detected a few times. The V call is TRBV11-1, the J call TRBJ2-3; D is ambiguous. Germline V lookup: CDR1 SGHAT, CDR2 FQDESV (reference sequence). CDR3 length: 12 amino acids. V was clipped by 5 bases and J by 6 bases, with 9 bases between them. CDR3 sequence (DNA): TGTGCCAGCAGCCCCGATCGGGATACGCAGTATTTT. It is translated as CASSPDRDTQYF.

The chain employs TRBV30 and TRBJ2-4; D may be TRBD2 (5 bases). Trimming shortened V by 0 bases and J by 3 bases, and 9 bases separated the two germline ends. This CDR3 region has 14 residues. Germline CDR1 is GTSNPN and CDR2 is SVGIG (reference sequence). The CDR3 reads CAWSVKAGKNIQYF. The DNA for the CDR3 is TGTGCCTGGAGTGTAAAGGCGGGCAAAAACATTCAGTACTTC.

The genes are TRBV5-5 and TRBJ1-5; TRBD1 is a possible D gene (5 bases). CDR1 and CDR2 from the germline V gene are SGHKS and YYEKEE (reference sequence). This CDR3 is 15 amino acids long. The V end was cut by 0 bases, the J end by 6 bases, with 13 bases between. CDR3 coding DNA: TGTGCCAGCAGCTTGGATGGGGACGCCCCTCAGCCCCAGCATTTT. Protein sequence: CASSLDGDAPQPQHF.

This chain uses TRBV6-1 with TRBJ1-2, with D tentatively TRBD1 (5 bases). The V gene's germline CDR1 is MNHNS and CDR2 SASEGT. This CDR3 spans 12 amino acids. V gave up 7 bases and J gave up 4 bases, with 10 bases separating them. The DNA for the CDR3 is TGTGCCAGCACAGGGATTGGCTATGGCTACACCTTC. Protein: CASTGIGYGYTF.

The chain uses TRBV7-9 and TRBJ2-7; 8 bases fit TRBD2. V was clipped by 1 base and J by 2 bases; unmatched bases: 7. The CDR3 loop spans 16 amino acids. Germline V gene lookup returns CDR1 SEHNR and CDR2 FQNEAQ (reference sequence). Written as DNA, the CDR3 is TGTGCCAGCAGCTTAGGCGGCGGGAGGTCCGCCTACGAGCAGTACTTC. Its translation is CASSLGGGRSAYEQYF.

The chain links TRBV29-1 to TRBJ1-2, with no clear D. The CDR3 runs 11 residues. Germline V gene lookup returns CDR1 SQVTM and CDR2 ANQGSEA. Trimming cost V 6 bases and J 5 bases, with 10 bases left between them. The CDR3 nucleotides are TGCAGCGTGAGGACTGGATATGGCTACACCTTC. Translating it yields CSVRTGYGYTF.

The table lists this clone with a count of one. The rearrangement uses TRBV28 and TRBJ2-7, with 10 bases aligning to TRBD2. The ends lost 5 bases at V and 6 bases at J; junction bases unmatched: 10. Germline V gene data show CDR1 as MDHEN and CDR2 as SYDVKM. This CDR3 has 15 residues. CDR3 nucleotide sequence: TGTGCCAGCAGTACCGGACTAGCGGATGGCGTCGAGCAGTACTTC. This sequence encodes CASSTGLADGVEQYF.

The rearrangement joins TRBV2 to TRBJ1-2, with a tentative D call TRBD1 (5 bases). The V and J ends lost 6 bases and 7 bases respectively, with 21 bases between them. Germline CDR1 and CDR2: SNHLY and FYNNEI. The CDR3 is 15 residues long. CDR3 region: CASSYTDSRAGGYTF. CDR3 DNA sequence: TGTGCCAGCAGCTACACAGACAGCCGAGCGGGTGGCTACACCTTC.

In this sample, this clone turned up a few times. V and J are TRBV19 and TRBJ2-1; D remains ambiguous. The V end was cut by 6 bases, the J end by 8 bases, with 14 bases between. The CDR3 covers 13 residues. Germline assignment: CDR1 LNHDA and CDR2 SQIVND (reference sequence). The CDR3: CASRSEDVHEQFF. CDR3 sequence (DNA): TGTGCCAGTAGATCCGAGGACGTCCATGAGCAGTTCTTC.

This sequence joins TRBV6-1 and TRBJ2-2; 8 bases are a match to TRBD2. Trimming removed 4 bases from V and 3 bases from J; junction bases left unmatched: 13. The CDR3 length is 18 residues. The germline V gene encodes CDR1 MNHNS and CDR2 SASEGT. The CDR3 reads CASSALHTSGAYTGELFF. The CDR3, as DNA: TGTGCCAGCAGTGCCCTTCATACTAGCGGAGCATACACCGGGGAGCTGTTTTTT.

Concerning this clone: The same CDR3 can be traced to other DNA sequences in this sample. The J gene is TRBJ2-5, the V gene TRBV2; TRBD2 matches at 13 bases. This CDR3 is built from 15 residues. J gave up 3 bases and V 5 bases, and 3 bases lay outside the gene matches. CDR1 is SNHLY and CDR2 is FYNNEI in the germline V gene. CDR3 in DNA: TGTGCCAGCAGTTGGACTAGCGGGAGAGAAGAGACCCAGTACTTC. Its protein is CASSWTSGREETQYF.